This T cell receptor (beta chain) was identified in a study of Ad26.COV2.S vaccination and SARS-CoV-2 variants. Study observations and caveats: An underestimation of total T cell responses may have resulted from the TCR breadth and depth analyses.

The treatment was: some 20 received Ad26.COV2.S at low or high dose, single or two shots; several received placebo; per-sample allocation not given. The investigators took samples on day 63 after the first vaccine or placebo injection. An Ad26 vector was used to express Wuhan-strain SARS-CoV-2 spike as the vaccine. As to this clone: Antigen specificity is unknown.

The CDR3 loop spans 17 amino acids. J lost 3 bases, V lost 3 bases, and 12 bases had no gene match. Germline values: CDR1 SEHNR, CDR2 FQNEAQ (reference sequence). Repertoires were generated with immunoSEQ multiplex PCR, while TCRdb's copy carries only in-frame clones and drops some. The sample has roughly 420,000 clones, roughly 90% seen once. The clonotype comes from a person between 18 and 60 years old who received the Ad26.COV2.S COVID-19 vaccine or a placebo. The specimen was peripheral blood, collected in a trial of Ad26.COV2.S vaccine versus placebo. The chain uses TRBV7-9 and TRBJ1-1, with 8 bases fitting TRBD1. CDR3 region: CASSFGQGIPGDTEAFF. The CDR3, as DNA: TGTGCCAGCAGCTTTGGACAGGGAATCCCCGGAGACACTGAAGCTTTCTTT.